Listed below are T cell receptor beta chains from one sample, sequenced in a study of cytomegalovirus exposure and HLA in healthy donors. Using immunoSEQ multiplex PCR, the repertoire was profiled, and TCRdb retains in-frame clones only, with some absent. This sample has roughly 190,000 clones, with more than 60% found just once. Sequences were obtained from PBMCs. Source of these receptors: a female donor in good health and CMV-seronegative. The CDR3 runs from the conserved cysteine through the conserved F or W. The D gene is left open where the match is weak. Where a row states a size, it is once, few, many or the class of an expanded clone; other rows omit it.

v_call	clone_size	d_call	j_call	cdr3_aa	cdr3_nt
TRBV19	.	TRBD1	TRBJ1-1	CASSIDPLGRGRWTEAFF	TGTGCCAGTAGTATAGATCCCCTGGGCAGGGGGCGGTGGACTGAAGCTTTCTTT
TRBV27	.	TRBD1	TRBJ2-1	CASSSPGQPYNEQFF	TGTGCCAGCAGTAGCCCGGGACAGCCCTACAATGAGCAGTTCTTC
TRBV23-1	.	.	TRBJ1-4	CASSQSGTYNEKLFF	TGCGCCAGCAGTCAATCCGGGACATATAATGAAAAACTGTTTTTT
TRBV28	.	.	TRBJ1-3	CASSLWTRASSGNTIYF	TGTGCCAGCAGTTTATGGACCAGGGCGAGCTCTGGAAACACCATATATTTT
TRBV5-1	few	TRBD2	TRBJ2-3	CASSSWTSGFSTDTQYF	TGCGCCAGCAGCTCTTGGACTAGCGGATTTTCCACAGATACGCAGTATTTT
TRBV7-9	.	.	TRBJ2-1	CASSLVPSSYNEQFF	TGTGCCAGCAGCTTAGTCCCTAGCTCCTACAATGAGCAGTTCTTC
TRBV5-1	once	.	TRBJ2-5	CASSLYVQETQYF	TGCGCCAGCAGCTTGTATGTCCAAGAGACCCAGTACTTC
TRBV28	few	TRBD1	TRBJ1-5	CASSPRTGESNQPQHF	TGTGCCAGCAGCCCCAGGACAGGGGAAAGCAATCAGCCCCAGCATTTT
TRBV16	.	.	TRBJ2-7	CASSQGQGGSYEQYF	TGTGCCAGCAGCCAAGGGCAGGGCGGCTCCTACGAGCAGTACTTC
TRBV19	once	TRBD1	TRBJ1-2	CASSPRTGDGYTF	TGTGCCAGTAGTCCACGGACAGGGGATGGCTACACCTTC
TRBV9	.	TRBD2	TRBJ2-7	CASSPTLAGGEQYF	TGTGCCAGCAGCCCGACGCTAGCGGGAGGCGAGCAGTACTTC
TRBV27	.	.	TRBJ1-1	CASSDSVSAFPNTEAFF	TGTGCCAGCAGCGACAGCGTTAGTGCCTTCCCGAACACTGAAGCTTTCTTT
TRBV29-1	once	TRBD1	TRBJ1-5	CSVVVTGGEGQPQHF	TGCAGCGTTGTAGTGACAGGGGGAGAGGGTCAGCCCCAGCATTTT
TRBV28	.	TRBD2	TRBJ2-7	CASSLRGLAGNEQYF	TGTGCCAGCAGTTTACGAGGACTAGCGGGAAACGAGCAGTACTTC
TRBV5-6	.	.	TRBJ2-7	CASSLGQGVSYEQYF	TGTGCCAGCAGCCTAGGACAAGGGGTCTCCTACGAGCAGTACTTC
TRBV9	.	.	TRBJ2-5	CASSVGNSQETQYF	TGTGCCAGCAGCGTAGGTAACAGCCAAGAGACCCAGTACTTC
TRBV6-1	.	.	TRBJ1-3	CASSEGASISGNTIYF	TGTGCCAGCAGTGAAGGGGCAAGCATCTCTGGAAACACCATATATTTT
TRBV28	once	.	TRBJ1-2	CASLWGQGALLSGGYTF	TGTGCCAGCCTATGGGGTCAGGGCGCCCTTTTAAGTGGTGGCTACACCTTC
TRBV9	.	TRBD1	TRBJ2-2	CASSVTGAPGELFF	TGTGCCAGCAGCGTGACAGGGGCCCCCGGGGAGCTGTTTTTT
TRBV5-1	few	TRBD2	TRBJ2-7	CASRVAGGSYEQYF	TGCGCCAGCAGAGTAGCGGGAGGATCCTACGAGCAGTACTTC
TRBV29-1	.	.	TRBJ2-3	CSAKPTDTQYF	TGCAGCGCCAAGCCAACAGATACGCAGTATTTT
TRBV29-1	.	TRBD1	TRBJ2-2	CSGGQGARTGELFF	TGCAGCGGGGGACAGGGGGCTAGGACCGGGGAGCTGTTTTTT
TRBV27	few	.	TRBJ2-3	CASSFQSAGTDTQYF	TGTGCCAGCAGTTTCCAGAGCGCGGGCACAGATACGCAGTATTTT
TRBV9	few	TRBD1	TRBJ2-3	CASSVDRGADTQYF	TGTGCCAGCAGCGTTGACAGGGGGGCAGATACGCAGTATTTT
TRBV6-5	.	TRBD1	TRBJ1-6	CASSYQGVGSPLHF	TGTGCCAGCAGTTACCAGGGGGTGGGGTCACCCCTCCACTTT
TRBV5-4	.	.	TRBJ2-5	CASSLWGTETQYF	TGTGCCAGCAGCTTGTGGGGCACGGAGACCCAGTACTTC
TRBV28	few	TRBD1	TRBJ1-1	CASSSQKAGGRTEAFF	TGTGCCAGCAGTTCACAAAAAGCAGGGGGGCGGACTGAAGCTTTCTTT
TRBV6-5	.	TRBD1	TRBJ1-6	CASSRQGLNSPLHF	TGTGCCAGCAGTCGACAGGGTCTTAATTCACCCCTCCACTTT
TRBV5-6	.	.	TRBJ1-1	CASRPDMNTEAFF	TGTGCCAGCAGACCAGACATGAACACTGAAGCTTTCTTT
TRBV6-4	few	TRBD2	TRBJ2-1	CASSETGTSGYNEQFF	TGTGCCAGCAGTGAGACCGGGACTAGCGGGTACAATGAGCAGTTCTTC
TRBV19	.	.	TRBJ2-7	CASSMRAPIGEQYF	TGTGCCAGTAGTATGCGGGCCCCGATAGGCGAGCAGTACTTC
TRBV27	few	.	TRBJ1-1	CASSSTLNTEAFF	TGTGCCAGCAGTTCAACTTTGAACACTGAAGCTTTCTTT
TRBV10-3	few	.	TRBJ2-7	CAISAGEAYEQYF	TGTGCCATCAGTGCAGGGGAAGCCTACGAGCAGTACTTC
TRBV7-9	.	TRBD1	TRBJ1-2	CASSSMDRVAWDGYTF	TGTGCCAGCAGCTCTATGGACAGGGTGGCTTGGGATGGCTACACCTTC
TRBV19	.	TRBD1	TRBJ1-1	CASSPGQVDSTEAFF	TGTGCCAGTAGTCCGGGACAGGTAGATAGCACTGAAGCTTTCTTT
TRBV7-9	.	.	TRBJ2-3	CSSSLRQRIDTDTQYF	TGTTCCAGCAGCTTAAGGCAGCGGATCGACACAGATACGCAGTATTTT
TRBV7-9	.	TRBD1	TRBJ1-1	CASSPGQGVGEAFF	TGTGCCAGCAGCCCCGGACAGGGCGTCGGTGAAGCTTTCTTT
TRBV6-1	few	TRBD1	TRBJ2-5	CASSEESGGQETQYF	TGTGCCAGCAGTGAAGAGTCAGGGGGTCAAGAGACCCAGTACTTC
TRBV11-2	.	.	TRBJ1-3	CASSSQARVGNTIYF	TGTGCCAGCAGCAGCCAGGCCAGGGTTGGAAACACCATATATTTT
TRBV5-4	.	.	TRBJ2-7	CASSHDGAYEQYF	TGTGCCAGCAGCCACGACGGAGCCTACGAGCAGTACTTC
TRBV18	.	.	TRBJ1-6	CASSSDRKNSPLHF	TGTGCCAGCTCATCCGACAGGAAAAATTCACCCCTCCACTTT
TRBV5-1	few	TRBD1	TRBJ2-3	CASSLAPTGADTQYF	TGCGCCAGCAGCTTGGCCCCGACAGGGGCAGATACGCAGTATTTT
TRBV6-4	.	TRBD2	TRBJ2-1	CASSGLAGGNEQFF	TGTGCCAGCAGTGGGCTAGCGGGAGGAAATGAGCAGTTCTTC
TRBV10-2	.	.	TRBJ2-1	CASNGGHVDEQFF	TGCGCCAGCAATGGCGGACATGTAGATGAGCAGTTCTTC
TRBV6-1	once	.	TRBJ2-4	CASSEALGGKNIQYF	TGTGCCAGCAGTGAAGCATTAGGCGGCAAAAACATTCAGTACTTC
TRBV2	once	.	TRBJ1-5	CASSAQTGLSNQPQHF	TGTGCCAGCAGTGCCCAGACAGGACTTAGCAATCAGCCCCAGCATTTT
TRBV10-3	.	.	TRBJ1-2	CATRALNYGYTF	TGTGCCACCCGAGCACTGAACTATGGCTACACCTTC
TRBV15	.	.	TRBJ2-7	CATSRVTGSSYEQYF	TGTGCCACCAGCAGAGTTACAGGGAGCTCCTACGAGCAGTACTTC
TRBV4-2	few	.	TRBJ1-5	CASSKQVRQDQPQHF	TGTGCCAGCAGCAAACAGGTCAGACAGGATCAGCCCCAGCATTTT
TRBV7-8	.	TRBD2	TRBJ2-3	CASSPGTGGADTQYF	TGTGCCAGCAGCCCCGGTACGGGGGGGGCAGATACGCAGTATTTT
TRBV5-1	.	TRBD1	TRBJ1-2	CASRDTGGAAYGYTF	TGCGCCAGCAGGGACACAGGGGGCGCTGCCTATGGCTACACCTTC
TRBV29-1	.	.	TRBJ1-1	CSVRRGNTEAFF	TGCAGCGTTAGACGGGGGAACACTGAAGCTTTCTTT
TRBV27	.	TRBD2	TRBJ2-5	CASSPGLAEWYQETQYF	TGTGCCAGCAGTCCGGGACTAGCGGAGTGGTACCAAGAGACCCAGTACTTC
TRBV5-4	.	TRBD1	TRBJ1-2	CASSQDRGQGYTF	TGTGCCAGCAGCCAGGACAGGGGGCAAGGCTACACCTTC
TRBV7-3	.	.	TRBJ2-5	CASSLRGAGPETQYF	TGTGCCAGCAGCTTACGGGGGGCGGGGCCAGAGACCCAGTACTTC
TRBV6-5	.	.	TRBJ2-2	CASSRTNTGELFF	TGTGCCAGCTCGCGGACGAACACCGGGGAGCTGTTTTTT